This TCR beta chain emerged from a study of blood T cell repertoires in COVID-19. Study information: Spain, Italy and the United States supplied samples that represented acute and convalescent COVID-19. In each case, the material was cDNA or gDNA derived from T cells, B-cell-depleted T cells, or PBMCs.

In the study's own analysis: Researchers report that nucleated cell counts were estimated from reference gene primer amplification. Libraries were prepared by immunoSEQ multiplex PCR; TCRdb keeps only in-frame clonotypes and omits some of them. V and J calls and clone size are given by that table; D and trimming were obtained from the DNA. This sample carries about 73,000 clones, roughly 84% of them seen once, and the ten largest clones take over 25%. The CDR3 loop spans 13 amino acids. Germline lookup yields CDR1 WSHSY and CDR2 SAAADI. V was shortened by 3 bases and J by 7 bases, with 7 bases between the two germline ends.

The rearrangement uses TRBV10-2 and TRBJ1-6, with D possibly matching TRBD1 (6 bases). The sequence derives from a human donor in a cohort sampled during active COVID-19. Specimen: peripheral blood. The CDR3 region has the DNA TGCGCCAGCAGTGAACAGGGCAATTCACCCCTCCACTTT. Translated, it gives CASSEQGNSPLHF.